The TCR beta chain described here comes from a study of CD8 T cells in Susac syndrome (dated by TCRdb to between 2018 and 2021). At the level of the whole study: Of the Susac syndrome patients who were sequenced, fewer than ten were in clinical remission while six had clinically active disease. At the time of blood withdrawal, Susac syndrome patients were either therapy-naive, taking corticosteroids (with some also receiving IVIg), or on IVIg alone. Whether CD8+ T cell activation and differentiation in Susac syndrome was antigen driven was tested using repertoire sequencing.

Peripheral blood CD8+ and CD4+ T cells from healthy donors, Susac syndrome patients and multiple sclerosis patients were profiled using high-throughput TCR beta sequencing. The Susac syndrome patients fulfilled recently defined diagnostic criteria for either definite or probable disease. CD8+ TEMRA cells were enriched by FACS, while bulk CD8+ and CD4+ T cells were purified by magnetic negative isolation. Blood was collected in EDTA tubes and processed within 24 hours, with PBMCs isolated through density gradient centrifugation. PBMCs intended for TCR sequencing were frozen in liquid nitrogen and were later thawed in a 37 degrees C water bath. Purity of sorted or isolated CD4+, CD8+ and CD8+ TEMRA cells was at least 90%. What the authors observed across the whole study: The study acknowledged that relatively few individuals were included in the TCR sequencing and HLA analysis. The CD4+ T cell repertoire of patients with Susac syndrome showed no detectable clonal expansion.

RNA was extracted using the RNeasy kit, and about 0.45 to 1 ug of the RNA was reverse transcribed with random hexamers. TCR beta CDR3 regions were amplified with the immunoSEQ multiplex PCR assay covering 54 Vbeta and 13 Jbeta segments. Bias from PCR amplification was corrected by using a synthetic template baseline for primer optimization and for computational correction. On the study's bioinformatics: Reads were annotated to V, D and J genes per IMGT and analyzed with immunoSEQ Analyzer, keeping only productive sequences. Clonality was calculated as one minus the Shannon entropy normalized by log2 of the number of productive unique sequences. For each patient and control, public and private clones were evaluated within the 100 most prevalent clones. A clone was defined as Susac-specific if it was absent from the healthy and MS cohorts, from more than 850 published viral clones and from other ImmuneACCESS disease sequences. Clones were called with MiXCR by TCRdb after fastp trimmed the public reads at Q25, and only in-frame beta chains were retained. Rows merge per CDR3 protein into single entries with the most common DNA and genes. For this entry, the V and J calls and clone size follow TCRdb and not the study's own pipeline. Recorded for this sample are some 150,000 distinct CDR3 sequences; 95% of them occurred a single time. Clones ranked in the top ten supply about 0.14% of the sample.

Concerning this clonotype itself: Its antigen is unknown. No much larger clone is present one base from it, and per-base qualities are unavailable.

Trimming costs V 2 bases and J 5 bases, and their ends lie 16 bases apart. CDR1 and CDR2 (SGDLS, YYNGEE) derive from the germline V gene. The CDR3 contains 15 residues, cysteine and phenylalanine counted. Of the read, only the CDR3 DNA is kept; its 45 bases are in frame from base 1. The sample comprised CD4+ T cells from PBMCs. This sequence originates from a human donor with Susac syndrome. The rearrangement combines TRBV9 with TRBJ2-5, with the identity of the D gene unclear. In nucleotides, the sequence is TGTGCCAGCAGCGTTGGTTCAATCGGCCGGGAGACCCAGTACTTC. It encodes CASSVGSIGRETQYF.